This passage covers 25 T cell receptor beta chains from one sample sequenced in a study of blood T cell repertoires in COVID-19 (dated by TCRdb to 2019 to 2021). Libraries were made using the immunoSEQ multiplex PCR assay. TCRdb mirrors the immuneACCESS table, restricted to in-frame sequences. Some clones are absent from its copies; in checked studies, under half trace to an unresolved V gene, and the reason for the others is unknown. The sample includes 150,000 to 200,000 clones, with around nine tenths observed a single time. The leading ten clones occupy approximately 4% of the sample. Material for sequencing was peripheral blood. The receptors were gathered from a human donor in a cohort sampled during active COVID-19.

V and J are TRBV11-2 and TRBJ2-7; a possible D gene is TRBD2 (5 bases). V lost 4 bases, J lost 4 bases, and 14 bases lay in between. Germline V gene data show CDR1 as SGHAT and CDR2 as FQNNGV. CDR3 length equals 14 residues. The CDR3 DNA is TGTGCCAGCAGCTCCGGGGTACTCCCTTACGAGCAGTACTTC. This gives the protein CASSSGVLPYEQYF.

The chain links TRBV5-1 to TRBJ2-3, with 10 bases aligning to TRBD2. The CDR3 runs to 15 residues. The V gene end was trimmed by 7 bases and the J gene end by 3 bases; junction bases not matched to a gene: 8. Germline CDR1 SGHRS, CDR2 YFSETQ. The CDR3 sequence: CASGTPGLATDTQYF. CDR3 bases: TGCGCCAGCGGTACCCCGGGACTAGCGACAGATACGCAGTATTTT.

The chain has TRBV2 and TRBJ1-1; 7 bases match TRBD1. V shed 9 bases, J shed 0 bases, and the junction held 4 bases outside the gene matches. CDR3 length: 13 amino acids. CDR1 is SNHLY, CDR2 FYNNEI, per germline. DNA for the CDR3: TGTGCCAGTGCCGGGACAGTGAACACTGAAGCTTTCTTT. This codes for CASAGTVNTEAFF. Filled out from reference TRBV2 and TRBJ1-1, the complete variable domain reads EPEVTQTPSHQVTQMGQEVILRCVPISNHLYFYWYRQILGQKVEFLVSFYNNEISEKSEIFDDQFSVERPDGSNFTLKIRSTKLEDSAMYFCASAGTVNTEAFFGQGTRLTVV.

The V gene is TRBV5-1, the J gene TRBJ1-2, with D perhaps matching TRBD1 (6 bases). The V gene's germline CDR1 is SGHRS and CDR2 YFSETQ. Trimming removed 4 bases from V and 8 bases from J, with 9 bases in between. There are 11 residues in the CDR3. The DNA for the CDR3 is TGCGCCAGCAGCACAGGGCAAGGCTACACCTTC. It translates to CASSTGQGYTF.

CDR3 DNA: TGTGCCAGCTCACCTAGCGGGTCTAGCTCCTACAATGAGCAGTTCTTC. It encodes CASSPSGSSSYNEQFF. V gene TRBV18 combines with J gene TRBJ2-1; 7 nucleotides align to TRBD2. V shed 3 bases and J 0 bases; nucleotides not matched to a gene: 5. Germline V gives CDR1 KGHSH, CDR2 LQKENI. This CDR3 has 16 residues. The full variable domain, with the rest looked up from reference TRBV18 and TRBJ2-1, is NAGVMQNPRHLVRRRGQEARLRCSPMKGHSHVYWYRQLPEEGLKFMVYLQKENIIDESGMPKERFSAEFPKEGPSILRIQQVVRGDSAAYFCASSPSGSSSYNEQFFGPGTRLTVL.

This chain connects TRBV3-1 (or the pseudogene TRBV3-2) to TRBJ2-1; 8 nucleotides match TRBD1. Trimming took 4 bases from V and 3 from J; bases not matched to a gene: 8. CDR3 length equals 16 residues. Germline lookup yields CDR1 LGHDT and CDR2 YNNKEL (reference sequence). In DNA form, the CDR3 reads TGTGCCAGCAGCCCCAGGGGGCGCGTCGACTACAATGAGCAGTTCTTC. Encoded protein: CASSPRGRVDYNEQFF.

The rearrangement joins TRBV4-1 to TRBJ2-7; 7 positions agree with TRBD1. The germline V gene has CDR1 MGHRA and CDR2 YSYEKL. This CDR3 region has 14 residues. V shed 4 bases and J 5 bases; nucleotides not matched to a gene: 8. CDR3 residues: CASSLPGGNHEQYF. The CDR3 DNA sequence: TGCGCCAGCAGCCTTCCAGGGGGAAACCACGAGCAGTACTTC.

V usage is TRBV15 and J usage is TRBJ1-1; no definite D call. Trimming stripped 8 bases from V and 0 bases from J, with 10 bases between. Germline CDR1 is LNHNV and CDR2 is YYDKDF (reference sequence). This CDR3 has 13 residues. The CDR3 DNA follows: TGTGCCACCGGAGGGATTATGAACACTGAAGCTTTCTTT. Its protein is CATGGIMNTEAFF. Complete variable domain (other parts from reference TRBV15 and TRBJ1-1): DAMVIQNPRYQVTQFGKPVTLSCSQTLNHNVMYWYQQKSSQAPKLLFHYYDKDFNNEADTPDNFQSRRPNTSFCFLDIRSPGLGDTAMYLCATGGIMNTEAFFGQGTRLTVV.

The V gene is TRBV5-5, the J gene TRBJ1-5; 8 bases are a match to TRBD1. The trim removed 2 bases at V and 4 bases at J, leaving 5 bases unmatched. This CDR3 has 15 residues. Germline V CDR1 and CDR2: SGHKS, YYEKEE (reference sequence). The CDR3 region is CASSFSQGANQPQHF. CDR3 coding DNA: TGTGCCAGCAGCTTTAGTCAGGGGGCTAATCAGCCCCAGCATTTT.

The V and J genes are TRBV15 and TRBJ2-5, with D perhaps matching TRBD1 (6 bases). V was clipped by 3 bases and J by 2 bases, with 13 bases between them. The germline CDR1 and CDR2 sequences are LNHNV and YYDKDF (reference sequence). CDR3 length: 15 amino acids. The chain's CDR3 is CATSRGAQGQETQYF. CDR3 bases: TGTGCCACCAGCAGGGGGGCACAGGGACAAGAGACCCAGTACTTC.

This chain joins TRBV12-3 or TRBV12-4 and TRBJ2-7; D gene ambiguous. The V end was cut by 6 bases, the J end by 2 bases, with 5 bases between. The CDR3 totals 11 residues. The CDR3 protein is CASREAYEQYF. The CDR3 nucleotides read TGTGCCAGCAGAGAGGCCTACGAGCAGTACTTC.

Concerning this clone itself: This CDR3 is also generated by other DNA sequences in the sample. The chain couples TRBV18 to TRBJ2-5, with a possible D match to TRBD2 (5 bases). Trimming pared 1 base from V and 5 bases from J, leaving 5 bases between. Germline-derived CDR1 and CDR2 are KGHSH and LQKENI. CDR3 size: 12 residues. The DNA of the CDR3 is TGTGCCAGCTCACCACGGAGGGAGACCCAGTACTTC. Protein: CASSPRRETQYF.

This clone appeared once. The chain carries TRBV3-1 (or the pseudogene TRBV3-2) and TRBJ2-5; D unresolved. V gave up 1 base and J gave up 5 bases, with 11 bases separating them. The CDR3 totals 14 residues. The V gene's germline CDR1 is LGHDT and CDR2 YNNKEL (reference sequence). The CDR3 sequence: CASSQGRLLETQYF. The DNA for the CDR3 is TGTGCCAGCAGCCAAGGCAGGCTACTGGAGACCCAGTACTTC.

V and J are TRBV6-9 and TRBJ1-5; 7 bases agree with TRBD1. Germline CDR1 reads MNHGY; CDR2 reads SVAAGI. This CDR3 has 16 residues. V shed 7 bases and J 3 bases; nucleotides not matched to a gene: 12. The CDR3 DNA reads as TGTGCCAGCAACCTCGGGGACAGCACCATCAATCAGCCCCAGCATTTT. This sequence encodes CASNLGDSTINQPQHF.

This clone has only one observation. The chain recombines TRBV6-6 with TRBJ2-1, with 8 nucleotides matching TRBD2. The V segment lost 6 bases and the J segment 9 bases; nucleotides outside the gene matches: 13. Germline V gene lookup returns CDR1 MNHNY and CDR2 SVGAGI (reference sequence). The CDR3 is made up of 15 amino acids. The DNA of the CDR3 is TGTGCCAGCAGCACGGGACTAGTCGGGCTGCTTGAGCAGTTCTTC. This gives the protein CASSTGLVGLLEQFF.

V gene TRBV19 combines with J gene TRBJ1-5; D gene unclear. The CDR3 length is 15 residues. V was clipped by 5 bases and J by 0 bases, with 11 bases between them. Germline lookup yields CDR1 LNHDA and CDR2 SQIVND (reference sequence). For the CDR3, the DNA is TGTGCCAGTAGTTCTCTTCAGGCTAGCAATCAGCCCCAGCATTTT. As protein: CASSSLQASNQPQHF.

The chain uses TRBV15 and TRBJ2-5; a weak D match, TRBD1 (5 bases). V was cut by 1 base and J by 4 bases, with 10 bases left in between. The CDR3 consists of 14 residues. Germline loops: CDR1 LNHNV, CDR2 YYDKDF (reference sequence). CDR3 amino acids: CATSRGRARETQYF. Here the CDR3 DNA reads TGTGCCACCAGCAGAGGCAGGGCGAGAGAGACCCAGTACTTC. The whole variable domain, filled in from reference TRBV15 and TRBJ2-5, reads DAMVIQNPRYQVTQFGKPVTLSCSQTLNHNVMYWYQQKSSQAPKLLFHYYDKDFNNEADTPDNFQSRRPNTSFCFLDIRSPGLGDTAMYLCATSRGRARETQYFGPGTRLLVL.

The chain recombines TRBV7-9 with TRBJ2-3, with D maybe TRBD2 (6 bases). Per germline, CDR1 SEHNR and CDR2 FQNEAQ (reference sequence). Trimming shortened V by 6 bases and J by 3 bases, and 7 bases separated the two germline ends. This CDR3 contains 12 residues. The CDR3 reads CASRSGTDTQYF. DNA of the CDR3: TGTGCCAGCAGGAGCGGGACAGATACGCAGTATTTT. Full variable domain (missing parts from reference TRBV7-9 and TRBJ2-3): DTGVSQNPRHKITKRGQNVTFRCDPISEHNRLYWYRQTLGQGPEFLTYFQNEAQLEKSRLLSDRFSAERPKGSFSTLEIQRTEQGDSAMYLCASRSGTDTQYFGPGTRLTVL.

CDR3 sequence: CASGDRTNSPLHF. The CDR3 DNA reads as TGTGCCAGCGGCGACAGGACGAATTCACCCCTCCACTTT. This sequence joins TRBV5-4 and TRBJ1-6; D possibly corresponds to TRBD1 (6 bases). This CDR3 spans 13 amino acids. V was cut by 7 bases and J by 7 bases, with 12 bases left in between. Germline V lookup: CDR1 SGHNT, CDR2 YYREEE (reference sequence).

The chain uses TRBV4-3 and TRBJ1-2; 8 bases map to TRBD1. Germline-derived CDR1 and CDR2 are LGHNA and YSLEER. The CDR3 has 15 amino acids. Trimming at V came to 0 bases and at J to 6 bases, leaving 6 bases not matched to a gene. CDR3 region: CASSQDRRTGHGYTF. In DNA, the CDR3 is TGCGCCAGCAGCCAAGATCGGCGGACAGGGCATGGCTACACCTTC.

A word on this clone: Within the sample, other DNA sequences also encode this same CDR3. The CDR3 DNA reads as TGTGCCAGCAGCCTCGGGACAGGGGTAGAAGCTTTCTTT. The encoded protein is CASSLGTGVEAFF. The genes are TRBV7-2 and TRBJ1-1, with 10 positions matching TRBD1. With 5 bases clipped from V and 8 bases from J, the junction kept 5 bases outside the gene matches. Per germline, CDR1 SGHTA and CDR2 FQGNSA. The CDR3 contains 13 residues.

The CDR3 DNA reads TGTGCCAGCAGTTACTTAGGACAGCCCAGGCCCTCACCCCTCCACTTT. It encodes CASSYLGQPRPSPLHF. The chain couples TRBV6-6 to TRBJ1-6; perhaps TRBD1 as D (6 bases). V was trimmed by 1 base and J by 10 bases, leaving 17 bases between them. Per the germline V gene, CDR1 is MNHNY and CDR2 is SVGAGI (reference sequence). The CDR3 extends over 16 amino acids.

The chain recombines TRBV19 with TRBJ2-3, with TRBD2 matching over 13 bases. The CDR3 sequence is 16 residues long. V lost 4 bases to trimming and J lost 2 bases; unmatched junction nucleotides: 3. Germline CDR1 reads LNHDA; CDR2 reads SQIVND (reference sequence). This CDR3 reads CASSRGLAGFTDTQYF. The CDR3 coding sequence is TGTGCCAGTAGTAGGGGACTAGCGGGGTTCACAGATACGCAGTATTTT.

V and J are TRBV5-5 and TRBJ2-5; TRBD2 aligns across 8 bases. The germline V gene encodes CDR1 SGHKS and CDR2 YYEKEE (reference sequence). This CDR3 has 15 amino acids. Trimming took 0 bases from V and 4 from J; bases not matched to a gene: 5. The CDR3 nucleotides are TGTGCCAGCAGCTTGGCAGGAAGCGGGGGAGAGACCCAGTACTTC. It specifies CASSLAGSGGETQYF.

This clone was seen only once. V and J are TRBV27 and TRBJ1-6; 7 nucleotides match TRBD1. This CDR3 has 14 residues. Trimming removed 6 bases from V and 7 bases from J; junction bases left unmatched: 6. Per germline, CDR1 MNHEY and CDR2 SMNVEV (reference sequence). This CDR3 reads CASSPHRGNSPLHF. The CDR3 DNA is TGTGCCAGCAGCCCTCACAGGGGCAATTCACCCCTCCACTTT.